The rows below give T cell receptor beta chains drawn from one sample of a study of technical replicates of blood from a handful of donors. The assay was immunoSEQ multiplex PCR, and TCRdb's table has in-frame clones only and misses some. The data hold about 97,000 clones, with roughly 95% observed a single time. Sequencing was carried out using T cells isolated from PBMCs. These receptors all stem from a human donor in good health. Each CDR3 is given with its conserved first and last residue. The D gene is left open where the match is weak. Clone size is shown for a subset of rows, as once, few, many or a class of expanded clone.

J | V | D | size | length | DNA | CDR3
TRBJ2-1 | TRBV4-1 | TRBD2 | - | 17 | TGCGCCAGCAGCCAAGAGGAGGAGCGGGAGGTGGACAATGAGCAGTTCTTC | CASSQEEEREVDNEQFF
TRBJ1-4 | TRBV28 | - | - | 15 | TGTGCCAGCAGTTTATGGGGGTCCAGGGATGAAAAACTGTTTTTT | CASSLWGSRDEKLFF
TRBJ2-3 | TRBV4-1 | TRBD2 | - | 18 | TGCGCCAGCAGCCAAGATCCGAGGGCTAGCGGCAGGATAGATACGCAGTATTTT | CASSQDPRASGRIDTQYF
TRBJ2-2 | TRBV6-5 | - | - | 13 | TGTGCCAGCAGTTACGACTTCACCGGGGAGCTGTTTTTT | CASSYDFTGELFF
TRBJ1-5 | TRBV2 | - | - | 15 | TGTGCCAGCAGTGGAGGGTTTCGGGGTCAACAGCCCCAGCATTTT | CASSGGFRGQQPQHF
TRBJ1-1 | TRBV6-6 | TRBD1 | - | 14 | TGTGCCAGCAGCTATAGACAGGGGAGGGCAGAAGCTTTCTTT | CASSYRQGRAEAFF
TRBJ1-1 | TRBV13 | - | - | 14 | TGTGCCAGCAGCTTGTGGACGGGAGACACTGAAGCTTTCTTT | CASSLWTGDTEAFF
TRBJ2-1 | TRBV19 | - | - | 14 | TGTGCCAGTACCACCACGCTAGGTAGTCATGAGCAGTTCTTC | CASTTTLGSHEQFF
TRBJ1-2 | TRBV19 | - | - | 14 | TGTGCCAGTATTAGTTCCGACAGCTTCTATGGCTACACCTTC | CASISSDSFYGYTF
TRBJ2-7 | TRBV28 | TRBD1 | - | 12 | TGTGCCAGCAGTTTAGGGACAGGCGAGCAGTACTTC | CASSLGTGEQYF
TRBJ2-7 | TRBV18 | TRBD1 | once | 15 | TGTGCCAGCTCACCACGGGGACAGGCCGCATACGAGCAGTACTTC | CASSPRGQAAYEQYF
TRBJ2-7 | TRBV27 | - | - | 14 | TGTGCCAGCAGTTTTGTGGGGCGCTCCTACGAGCAGTACTTC | CASSFVGRSYEQYF
TRBJ2-6 | TRBV7-8 | TRBD1 | - | 15 | TGTGCCAGCAGCCCAGACAGGGCTGGGGCCAACGTCCTGACTTTC | CASSPDRAGANVLTF
TRBJ1-2 | TRBV25-1 | TRBD1 | - | 16 | TGTGCCAGCAGTGAATCGGTCAGGACAGGGGGTAACGGCTACACCTTC | CASSESVRTGGNGYTF
TRBJ1-1 | TRBV18 | - | - | 12 | TGTGCCAGCTCACCAATCCGCACTGAAGCTTTCTTT | CASSPIRTEAFF
TRBJ1-2 | TRBV10-3 | - | once | 11 | TGTGCCATCAGTGCACATTATGGCTACACCTTC | CAISAHYGYTF
TRBJ2-4 | TRBV9 | TRBD1 | - | 14 | TGTGCCAGCAGTGCAGGGGGCAGTCAAAACATTCAGTACTTC | CASSAGGSQNIQYF
TRBJ2-3 | TRBV4-1 | TRBD2 | - | 16 | TGCGCCAGCAGCCCAAAGGGACTAGCGGATTCAGATACGCAGTATTTT | CASSPKGLADSDTQYF
TRBJ1-3 | TRBV28 | - | - | 17 | TGTGCCAGCAGTTTTTGGGGAGACATCAGCTCTGGAAACACCATATATTTT | CASSFWGDISSGNTIYF
TRBJ1-5 | TRBV28 | - | - | 15 | TGTGCCAGCAGTTCCGGGGGTCGTAGCAATCAGCCCCAGCATTTT | CASSSGGRSNQPQHF
TRBJ2-1 | TRBV6-1 | - | - | 15 | TGTGCCAGCAGTGAAGTACAGAACTCCTACAATGAGCAGTTCTTC | CASSEVQNSYNEQFF
TRBJ2-7 | TRBV28 | TRBD1 | once | 14 | TGTGCCAGCAGGACGGGACAGTGGGTCTACGAGCAGTACTTC | CASRTGQWVYEQYF
TRBJ2-1 | TRBV7-3 | - | - | 14 | TGTGCCAGCAGCTTTCGGGAGCAGAGGGATGAGCAGTTCTTC | CASSFREQRDEQFF
TRBJ1-2 | TRBV19 | - | once | 14 | TGTGCCAGTAGTCCCCTCGGGGTAGTCAACGGCTACACCTTC | CASSPLGVVNGYTF
TRBJ1-1 | TRBV5-6 | - | - | 11 | TGTGCCAGCCAGCTACGACAGGAAGCTTTCTTT | CASQLRQEAFF
TRBJ2-5 | TRBV15 | TRBD1 | - | 14 | TGTGCCACCAGCAGAGCGACAGGGATAGAGACCCAGTACTTC | CATSRATGIETQYF
TRBJ1-3 | TRBV29-1 | - | - | 12 | TGCAGCGCTTGGACAGACCTCGACACCATATATTTT | CSAWTDLDTIYF
TRBJ2-5 | TRBV7-8 | TRBD1 | - | 20 | TGTGCCAGCAGCTTAAGATTTTTTGATTGGGACAGGGTTTTTCAAGAGACCCAGTACTTC | CASSLRFFDWDRVFQETQYF
TRBJ2-1 | TRBV14 | - | - | 13 | TGTGCCAGCAGCCAAGTATACGGCAATGAGCAGTTCTTC | CASSQVYGNEQFF
TRBJ2-7 | TRBV19 | TRBD2 | - | 17 | TGTGCCAGGGGACTAGCGGGAATCTATGGCCGGGCCTCCGAGCAGTACTTC | CARGLAGIYGRASEQYF
TRBJ1-6 | TRBV10-3 | - | - | 16 | TGTGCCATCAGTGTCCTCAGCCGGGAGGACAATTCACCCCTCCACTTT | CAISVLSREDNSPLHF
TRBJ2-7 | TRBV7-3 | - | - | 13 | TGTGCCAGCAGAACAAGGAGTTACTACGAGCAGTACTTC | CASRTRSYYEQYF
TRBJ2-5 | TRBV29-1 | TRBD2 | - | 17 | TGCAGCGTTACAGGGACTAGCGGGAGGGCCTGGGAAGAGACCCAGTACTTC | CSVTGTSGRAWEETQYF
TRBJ1-1 | TRBV28 | - | - | 12 | TGTGCCAGCACCCAATCCGGGGTGGTAGCTTTCTTT | CASTQSGVVAFF
TRBJ1-2 | TRBV10-3 | - | - | 13 | TGTGCCATCAGAGGTAGCACCAGCTATGGCTACACCTTC | CAIRGSTSYGYTF
TRBJ2-5 | TRBV5-4 | TRBD2 | - | 15 | TGTGCCAGCAGCGTGGGACTAGCGGTACAAGAGACCCAGTACTTC | CASSVGLAVQETQYF
TRBJ1-1 | TRBV7-2 | - | - | 14 | TGTGCCAGCAGCTTGGAGGCAGGGGTAACTGAAGCTTTCTTT | CASSLEAGVTEAFF
TRBJ1-4 | TRBV29-1 | - | once | 11 | TGCAGCGTTGCGACTAATGAAAAACTGTTTTTT | CSVATNEKLFF
TRBJ2-2 | TRBV7-2 | - | - | 14 | TGTGCCAGCAGCTCTAGCGTCGGCACCGGGGAGCTGTTTTTT | CASSSSVGTGELFF
TRBJ2-1 | TRBV6-4 | TRBD2 | - | 15 | TGTGCCAGCAGTCCCGAGGGCGGGAGAGTGGGTGAGCAGTTCTTC | CASSPEGGRVGEQFF
TRBJ2-3 | TRBV7-2 | TRBD1 | - | 12 | TGTGCCAGCAGCTTAGTAGGGGGCAAGCAGTATTTT | CASSLVGGKQYF
TRBJ2-7 | TRBV5-1 | TRBD2 | - | 14 | TGCGCCAGCAGCTTGGGACTAGCGGGAGGCGAGCAGTACTTC | CASSLGLAGGEQYF
TRBJ2-7 | TRBV18 | TRBD1 | - | 14 | TGTGCCAGCTCACGACAGGGGGGTTCCTACGAGCAGTACTTC | CASSRQGGSYEQYF
TRBJ2-3 | TRBV19 | - | once | 13 | TGTGCCAGTAGTACAGGGGCCCCAGATACGCAGTATTTT | CASSTGAPDTQYF
TRBJ2-3 | TRBV7-8 | TRBD2 | - | 15 | TGTGCCAGCAGTTCAATAGCGGGAGTTATCCATACGCAGTATTTT | CASSSIAGVIHTQYF
TRBJ1-4 | TRBV28 | - | once | 17 | TGTGCCAGCAGTTTGAATAGAGGGAGAGCAACTAATGAAAAACTGTTTTTT | CASSLNRGRATNEKLFF
TRBJ1-1 | TRBV4-3 | TRBD1 | - | 15 | TGCGCCAGCAGCCCACAGGGGACCCCCAACACTGAAGCTTTCTTT | CASSPQGTPNTEAFF
TRBJ2-1 | TRBV9 | TRBD2 | once | 15 | TGTGCCAGCAGCGTAGCTCGGACTAGCGGAAATGAGCAGTTCTTC | CASSVARTSGNEQFF
TRBJ1-1 | TRBV5-1 | TRBD1 | - | 14 | TGCGCCAGCAGCACACCGGGACAGGGACCTGAAGCTTTCTTT | CASSTPGQGPEAFF
TRBJ2-3 | TRBV11-3 | - | - | 16 | TGTGCCAGCAGCTTAGAATTCGCTAGCGTCACAGATACGCAGTATTTT | CASSLEFASVTDTQYF
TRBJ1-1 | TRBV27 | - | - | 15 | TGTGCCAGCAGTTTAGGTACACTCGGGGACACTGAAGCTTTCTTT | CASSLGTLGDTEAFF
TRBJ2-7 | TRBV25-1 | TRBD1 | - | 16 | TGTGCCAGCAGACGAGTGGGACAGGAGAACACCTACGAGCAGTACTTC | CASRRVGQENTYEQYF
TRBJ1-2 | TRBV4-1 | - | - | 17 | TGCGCCAGCAGCCATCGTTATGGTGACAGGAAGGTAGATGGCTACACCTTC | CASSHRYGDRKVDGYTF
TRBJ2-7 | TRBV6-6 | TRBD1 | - | 13 | TGTGCCAGCAGTTTAGTGACAGGGCCCGAGCAGTACTTC | CASSLVTGPEQYF
TRBJ1-1 | TRBV27 | TRBD1 | - | 16 | TGTGCCAGCAGTACCGGGACAGGGGCCATGGAATCTGAAGCTTTCTTT | CASSTGTGAMESEAFF
TRBJ2-5 | TRBV5-6 | - | once | 14 | TGTGCCAGCAGTTCCGGGACTCCATTAGAGACCCAGTACTTC | CASSSGTPLETQYF
TRBJ2-1 | TRBV29-1 | TRBD2 | - | 13 | TGCAGCGTGGGGACTAGCGGAAACAATGAGCAGTTCTTC | CSVGTSGNNEQFF
TRBJ2-7 | TRBV19 | - | - | 17 | TGTGCCAGTAGTATTGGTCTAGCGTGGATACTTCCCTACGAGCAGTACTTC | CASSIGLAWILPYEQYF
TRBJ2-5 | TRBV7-2 | - | - | 17 | TGTGCCAGCAGCCTGCGTAGGTTACAGGGTCTTCAAGAGACCCAGTACTTC | CASSLRRLQGLQETQYF